Below, 32 T cell receptor beta chains from the same sample are listed, as sequenced in a study of shared clonotypes between healthy human individuals. Naivety among CD8 cells was defined by CD45RO negativity and positive CCR7 selection, thereby excluding terminally differentiated effector memory CD45RA+ cells. Sequencing was performed with immunoSEQ multiplex PCR; in TCRdb, only in-frame clones are kept and a portion is missing. The sample shows around 2,000,000 clones, approximately 94% of them seen only once. Specimen: naive CD8+ T cells from PBMCs. These receptors all come from a man in his late teens or twenties in good health. Some clones in this sample may be carry-over from other donors' samples.

The CDR3 region is CASSLTGSGSGDTQYF. The CDR3 coding sequence is TGTGCCAGCAGTTTAACGGGTAGCGGGAGCGGGGATACGCAGTATTTT. The J gene is TRBJ2-3, the V gene TRBV28; TRBD2 aligns across 9 bases. CDR1 MDHEN and CDR2 SYDVKM come from the germline V gene. V gave up 2 bases and J gave up 6 bases; unmatched junction bases: 9. The CDR3 contains 16 residues. The variable domain in full, with the rest retrieved from reference TRBV28 and TRBJ2-3, is DVKVTQSSRYLVKRTGEKVFLECVQDMDHENMFWYRQDPGLGLRLIYFSYDVKMKEKGDIPEGYSVSREKKERFSLILESASTNQTSMYLCASSLTGSGSGDTQYFGPGTRLTVL.

The V call is TRBV15, the J call TRBJ1-2, with D perhaps matching TRBD1 (5 bases). The V end was cut by 0 bases, the J end by 8 bases, with 16 bases between. The CDR3 is 15 amino acids. The germline CDR1 and CDR2 sequences are LNHNV and YYDKDF (reference sequence). The CDR3 sequence is CATSRDRERVGGYTF. CDR3 DNA sequence: TGTGCCACCAGCAGAGACAGGGAAAGAGTCGGGGGCTACACCTTC.

The V call is TRBV4-1, the J call TRBJ2-7, with D hard to call. The V and J ends lost 0 bases and 1 base respectively, with 4 bases between them. CDR3 length equals 13 residues. Looked up from germline, CDR1 is MGHRA and CDR2 is YSYEKL. This chain's CDR3 is CASSQDLSYEQYF. CDR3 coding DNA: TGCGCCAGCAGCCAAGATCTATCCTACGAGCAGTACTTC.

The sample holds one count of this clone. The gene calls are TRBV27 and TRBJ1-5; possible D gene TRBD1, 6 bases. The CDR3 extends over 14 amino acids. Germline V CDR1 and CDR2: MNHEY, SMNVEV (reference sequence). The V and J ends lost 7 bases and 9 bases respectively, with 19 bases between them. The CDR3 DNA reads as TGTGCCAGCACACTAACCGGGGGGCAGGGGCCCCAGCATTTT. This sequence encodes CASTLTGGQGPQHF.

V gene TRBV5-1 combines with J gene TRBJ2-1; 7 bases align to TRBD2. The CDR3 loop spans 13 amino acids. Germline CDR1 and CDR2: SGHRS and YFSETQ. With 5 bases clipped from V and 8 bases from J, the junction kept 7 bases outside the gene matches. CDR3 sequence: CASRVDGGYEQFF. CDR3 nucleotide sequence: TGCGCCAGCAGGGTTGACGGGGGGTATGAGCAGTTCTTC. The complete variable domain, with remaining parts taken from reference TRBV5-1 and TRBJ2-1, reads KAGVTQTPRYLIKTRGQQVTLSCSPISGHRSVSWYQQTPGQGLQFLFEYFSETQRNKGNFPGRFSGRQFSNSRSEMNVSTLELGDSALYLCASRVDGGYEQFFGPGTRLTVL.

This clone was seen only once. The V call is TRBV15, the J call TRBJ1-5; D possibly corresponds to TRBD1 (6 bases). Trimming left V 5 bases short and J 4 bases short, with 15 bases between. This CDR3 contains 15 residues. The germline gives CDR1 LNHNV, CDR2 YYDKDF (reference sequence). CDR3 sequence (DNA): TGTGCCACCAGCCCACAGGGAGGTCAGAATCAGCCCCAGCATTTT. The encoded protein is CATSPQGGQNQPQHF.

The chain combines TRBV19 with TRBJ2-1; D possibly uses TRBD1 or TRBD2 (5 bases each). The V end lost 5 bases, the J end lost 9 bases, and 14 bases lay between the germline ends. Germline-derived CDR1 and CDR2 are LNHDA and SQIVND (reference sequence). This CDR3 contains 13 residues. The CDR3 protein is CASSSRERGEQFF. The CDR3 coding sequence is TGTGCCAGTAGTTCCAGAGAGAGGGGTGAGCAGTTCTTC. The full variable domain, rest sourced from reference TRBV19 and TRBJ2-1, is DGGITQSPKYLFRKEGQNVTLSCEQNLNHDAMYWYRQDPGQGLRLIYYSQIVNDFQKGDIAEGYSVSREKKESFPLTVTSAQKNPTAFYLCASSSRERGEQFFGPGTRLTVL.

The chain uses TRBV5-4 and TRBJ2-7; no clear D gene. Germline V lookup: CDR1 SGHNT, CDR2 YYREEE (reference sequence). Trimming removed 1 base from V and 9 bases from J, with 8 bases in between. The CDR3 length is 11 residues. For the CDR3, the DNA is TGTGCCAGCAGCTTGAACAATTTGCAGTACTTC. Its translation is CASSLNNLQYF.

The chain combines TRBV6-5 with TRBJ1-2, with a weak D call TRBD1 (6 bases). The CDR3 is 13 amino acids. CDR1 and CDR2 from the germline V gene are MNHEY and SVGAGI. V was trimmed by 4 bases and J by 4 bases, leaving 10 bases between them. The CDR3 coding sequence is TGTGCCAGCAGTTGGGGACAAGCCTATGGCTACACCTTC. Its protein product is CASSWGQAYGYTF.

The J gene is TRBJ2-5, the V gene TRBV10-3; D remains ambiguous. The germline V gene has CDR1 ENHRY and CDR2 SYGVKD. The length of the CDR3 is 14 residues. Trimming removed 1 base at V and 1 base at J, with 7 bases between. CDR3 protein: CAISEWGIQETQYF. Written as DNA, the CDR3 is TGTGCCATCAGTGAGTGGGGAATCCAAGAGACCCAGTACTTC.

A note on this clone: The sample has other DNA sequences that encode this CDR3 too. This chain links TRBV11-2 with TRBJ2-7, with 10 nucleotides matching TRBD2. V lost 2 bases, J lost 2 bases, and 0 bases stayed unmatched. This CDR3 is built from 14 residues. Germline V CDR1 and CDR2: SGHAT, FQNNGV. Written as DNA, the CDR3 is TGTGCCAGCAGCTTAAGCGGGAGGGCCTACGAGCAGTACTTC. Its protein product is CASSLSGRAYEQYF.

The CDR3 protein is CAISDPGVSREWDSTDTQYF. In DNA form, the CDR3 reads TGTGCCATCAGTGACCCAGGGGTTTCGCGGGAGTGGGATAGTACAGATACGCAGTATTTT. The V gene is TRBV10-3, the J gene TRBJ2-3; D possibly corresponds to TRBD2 (7 bases). Looked up from germline, CDR1 is ENHRY and CDR2 is SYGVKD. CDR3 length: 20 amino acids. The ends were cut back, 3 bases at V and 3 bases at J, with 28 bases in the middle.

In regard to this clone: This CDR3 is also generated by other DNA sequences in the sample. V gene TRBV6-5 combines with J gene TRBJ2-7; TRBD1 matches 11 bases. Germline CDR1 and CDR2: MNHEY and SVGAGI. V was clipped by 8 bases and J by 1 base; unmatched bases: 1. The CDR3 is 13 amino acids. CDR3 coding DNA: TGTGCCAGCCGGGACAGGGGGTCCTACGAGCAGTACTTC. This codes for CASRDRGSYEQYF.

The CDR3 DNA reads as TGTGCCAGCGGGGGGGCCAACGTCCTGACTTTC. It yields the protein CASGGANVLTF. The chain employs TRBV27 and TRBJ2-6; D ambiguous. Per germline, CDR1 MNHEY and CDR2 SMNVEV (reference sequence). The CDR3 consists of 11 residues. The ends were cut back, 8 bases at V and 4 bases at J, with 3 bases in the middle.

This chain links TRBV19 with TRBJ2-1; 9 bases fit TRBD2. Trimming took 3 bases from V and 4 from J; bases not matched to a gene: 4. The CDR3 consists of 15 residues. CDR1 and CDR2 from the germline V gene are LNHDA and SQIVND (reference sequence). Written as DNA, the CDR3 is TGTGCCAGTAGTATTTCTAGCGGGGAATACAATGAGCAGTTCTTC. It yields the protein CASSISSGEYNEQFF.

J is TRBJ2-7 and V is TRBV2; D uncertain. CDR3 length: 12 residues. V gave up 3 bases and J gave up 4 bases, with 7 bases separating them. Germline V lookup: CDR1 SNHLY, CDR2 FYNNEI. The CDR3 loop reads CASSDLLYEQYF. As DNA, the CDR3 is TGTGCCAGCAGTGATTTGCTTTACGAGCAGTACTTC.

The rearrangement links TRBV7-2 to TRBJ1-2; D perhaps matches TRBD1 (5 bases). Germline-derived CDR1 and CDR2 are SGHTA and FQGNSA. CDR3 length: 18 amino acids. The ends were cut back, 5 bases at V and 0 bases at J, with 22 bases in the middle. The CDR3: CASSQGTAGTVANYGYTF. The CDR3 DNA follows: TGTGCCAGCAGCCAAGGGACCGCCGGGACGGTCGCTAACTATGGCTACACCTTC.

The genes are TRBV13 and TRBJ1-3; D may be TRBD1 (5 bases). The V gene's germline CDR1 is PRHDT and CDR2 FYEKMQ (reference sequence). Trimming took off 0 bases at V and 1 base at J, with 13 bases between the two ends. The CDR3 spans 17 residues. CDR3 region: CASSLGGRVGSGNTIYF. The CDR3 bases are TGTGCCAGCAGCTTAGGCGGCAGGGTGGGATCTGGAAACACCATATATTTT.

This clone was seen a single time. Other DNA sequences in the sample encode the same CDR3. The V call is TRBV9, the J call TRBJ2-7, with D uncertain. CDR1 SGDLS and CDR2 YYNGEE come from the germline V gene. The CDR3 has 12 amino acids. Trimming pared 4 bases from V and 0 bases from J, leaving 5 bases between. CDR3 sequence: CASSPDSYEQYF. In DNA form, the CDR3 reads TGTGCCAGCAGCCCGGACTCCTACGAGCAGTACTTC.

This clone was counted a single time. The rearrangement links TRBV5-5 to TRBJ1-2, with D possibly matching TRBD1 (6 bases). This CDR3 region has 13 residues. Per the germline V gene, CDR1 is SGHKS and CDR2 is YYEKEE (reference sequence). Trimming stripped 4 bases from V and 7 bases from J, with 14 bases between. CDR3 sequence (DNA): TGTGCCAGCAGCCTGGACAGATCAGGTGGCTACACCTTC. This translates into CASSLDRSGGYTF.

Only one count was recorded for this clone. The CDR3 DNA is TGTGCCAGCAGCACCCTAGGGGGAATCCCCGACTATGGCTACACCTTC. It encodes CASSTLGGIPDYGYTF. This chain connects TRBV7-9 to TRBJ1-2, with D perhaps TRBD1 (6 bases). The V end was cut by 5 bases, the J end by 3 bases, with 19 bases between. The CDR3 consists of 16 residues. Germline V gives CDR1 SEHNR, CDR2 FQNEAQ (reference sequence).

This sequence joins TRBV5-1 and TRBJ1-1; 10 bases are shared with TRBD1. The CDR3 consists of 14 residues. Trimming at V came to 3 bases and at J to 5 bases, leaving 4 bases not matched to a gene. Germline V gene lookup returns CDR1 SGHRS and CDR2 YFSETQ. In DNA, the CDR3 is TGCGCCAGCAGCTGGGGGACAGGGGTAACTGAAGCTTTCTTT. This encodes CASSWGTGVTEAFF.

The V call is TRBV28, the J call TRBJ2-1; D call uncertain. Germline loops: CDR1 MDHEN, CDR2 SYDVKM. The CDR3 sequence is 16 residues long. Trimming pared 10 bases from V and 2 bases from J, leaving 21 bases between. CDR3 bases: TGTGCCACCACCAGTAGGTCATACGGCGCCTACAATGAGCAGTTCTTC. Its protein is CATTSRSYGAYNEQFF.

V and J are TRBV15 and TRBJ2-7; tentative D call: TRBD1 (6 bases). This CDR3 region has 17 residues. The germline V and J ends were trimmed by 6 bases and 2 bases, with 23 bases remaining between them. Germline values: CDR1 LNHNV, CDR2 YYDKDF (reference sequence). CDR3 coding DNA: TGTGCCACCAGGGACGCGACGCCGGGACAAATTACCTACGAGCAGTACTTC. Encoded protein: CATRDATPGQITYEQYF.

This chain joins TRBV19 and TRBJ2-7, with D unresolved. The CDR3 spans 11 residues. The V end was cut by 3 bases, the J end by 6 bases, with 6 bases between. The germline gives CDR1 LNHDA, CDR2 SQIVND (reference sequence). CDR3 region: CASSIRVEQYF. CDR3 nucleotide sequence: TGTGCCAGTAGTATCCGGGTCGAGCAGTACTTC.

This clone was observed a single time. The CDR3 protein is CASSQDEGSGNTIYF. CDR3 DNA sequence: TGTGCCAGCAGCCAGGACGAGGGTTCTGGAAACACCATATATTTT. The V and J genes are TRBV28 and TRBJ1-3; D gene unclear. Trimming took off 6 bases at V and 1 base at J, with 13 bases between the two ends. The CDR3 covers 15 residues. Germline CDR1 is MDHEN and CDR2 is SYDVKM. Full variable domain (missing parts from reference TRBV28 and TRBJ1-3): DVKVTQSSRYLVKRTGEKVFLECVQDMDHENMFWYRQDPGLGLRLIYFSYDVKMKEKGDIPEGYSVSREKKERFSLILESASTNQTSMYLCASSQDEGSGNTIYFGEGSWLTVV.

The gene calls are TRBV30 and TRBJ2-1, with D unclear. Germline V gene data show CDR1 as GTSNPN and CDR2 as SVGIG (reference sequence). This CDR3 spans 15 amino acids. V lost 0 bases and J lost 5, with 14 bases in between. DNA of the CDR3: TGTGCCTGGAGTGTACAACGCCGCTTTAACAATGAGCAGTTCTTC. Its translation: CAWSVQRRFNNEQFF.

This chain joins TRBV4-2 and TRBJ2-5; 8 bases line up with TRBD2. V shed 4 bases, J shed 8 bases, and the junction held 6 bases outside the gene matches. Germline V gene data show CDR1 as LGHNA and CDR2 as YNFKEQ. This CDR3 contains 13 residues. The CDR3 DNA is TGTGCCAGCAGCCCGGGACTAGTCCCTACCCAGTACTTC. This sequence encodes CASSPGLVPTQYF.

Concerning this clone itself: Other nucleotide sequences in the sample specify the same CDR3. The chain uses TRBV6-4 and TRBJ2-1; TRBD2 aligns across 12 bases. This CDR3 is built from 15 residues. The V gene end was trimmed by 2 bases and the J gene end by 6 bases; junction bases not matched to a gene: 2. Germline lookup yields CDR1 MRHNA and CDR2 SNTAGT. The CDR3, as DNA: TGTGCCAGCAGTGACCCGGGACTAGCGGGCAATGAGCAGTTCTTC. Translating it yields CASSDPGLAGNEQFF.

V gene TRBV9 combines with J gene TRBJ2-1, with D unresolved. Trimming shortened V by 3 bases and J by 8 bases, and 9 bases separated the two germline ends. The CDR3 has 12 amino acids. The V gene's germline CDR1 is SGDLS and CDR2 YYNGEE. CDR3 in amino acids: CASSALLDEQFF. The CDR3 coding sequence is TGTGCCAGCAGCGCCCTCCTCGATGAGCAGTTCTTC.

The chain links TRBV11-2 to TRBJ1-4; D gene uncertain. V lost 5 bases and J lost 0, with 7 bases in between. This CDR3 spans 14 amino acids. The V gene's germline CDR1 is SGHAT and CDR2 FQNNGV. Written as DNA, the CDR3 is TGTGCCAGCAGCCGACCCACAACTAATGAAAAACTGTTTTTT. Its protein product is CASSRPTTNEKLFF.

For this clone: Other DNA variants within this sample encode the same CDR3. The CDR3 DNA is TGTGCCAGCAGCTTAGTGGGGTTAGCGGGAGATACGCAGTATTTT. Protein: CASSLVGLAGDTQYF. The chain carries TRBV7-8 and TRBJ2-3; 7 bases are shared with TRBD2. The CDR3 is 15 amino acids. Germline assignment: CDR1 SGHVS and CDR2 FQNEAQ. The junction had 6 bases not matched to a gene; V was cut back by 1 base and J by 5 bases.